The 5 T cell receptor beta chains listed next were all sequenced from one sample in a study of graft-versus-host responses after intestinal transplantation. The repertoire was sequenced with immunoSEQ multiplex PCR; TCRdb's copy has only in-frame clones and lacks some. This table has just over 15,000 clones, about 89% appearing once. Sequenced material: bone marrow, taken nearly 130 days after intestinal transplantation. The receptors were sampled from a human patient who received an intestinal transplant, so some T cells may come from the graft donor.

CDR3 amino acids: CASSLTPRGRATEAFF. DNA of the CDR3: TGTGCCAGCAGCCTCACCCCCCGAGGGAGAGCCACTGAAGCTTTCTTT. J is TRBJ1-1 and V is TRBV7-4; no clear D. V was clipped by 5 bases and J by 4 bases, with 20 bases between them. CDR1 and CDR2 from the germline V gene are SGHVT and SQSDAQ. This CDR3 is 16 amino acids long.

This chain uses TRBV5-8 with TRBJ2-1; TRBD1 might be the D (6 bases). The CDR3 covers 15 residues. In germline, CDR1 is SGHTS, CDR2 YDEGEE. V dropped 4 bases and J dropped 1 base, with 12 bases sitting between them. CDR3 DNA: TGTGCCAGCAGCCGGGACACCCAATCCTACAATGAGCAGTTCTTC. The encoded protein is CASSRDTQSYNEQFF.

The V call is TRBV6-5, the J call TRBJ1-5; 9 nucleotides line up with TRBD1. V shed 8 bases and J 3 bases; nucleotides not matched to a gene: 5. Germline assignment: CDR1 MNHEY and CDR2 SVGAGI. The length of the CDR3 is 14 residues. The CDR3 sequence is CASSDRGPNQPQHF. The CDR3 coding sequence is TGTGCCAGCTCGGACAGGGGTCCCAATCAGCCCCAGCATTTT.

This chain uses TRBV19 with TRBJ2-2; D is possibly TRBD1 (7 bases). The CDR3 extends over 14 amino acids. Trimming removed 9 bases at V and 2 bases at J, with 13 bases between. Germline CDR1 and CDR2: LNHDA and SQIVND (reference sequence). The DNA for the CDR3 is TGTGCCAGCGGGCGGGACAGAAACACCGGGGAGCTGTTTTTT. It translates to CASGRDRNTGELFF.

In DNA form, the CDR3 reads TGTGCCAGCAGCAAAGCCCCAGACAGGATCTACGAGCAGTACTTC. Translation gives CASSKAPDRIYEQYF. The chain employs TRBV21-1 and TRBJ2-7; TRBD1, the table's D call, lacks a check against the DNA. TRBV21-1 is a documented pseudogene. This CDR3 spans 15 amino acids.